This T cell receptor beta chain was recorded in a study of blood T cell repertoires in COVID-19. Study as a whole: From T cells, B-cell-depleted T cells, or PBMCs came the material, which was cDNA or gDNA.

Germline CDR1 and CDR2: SEHNR and FQNEAQ (reference sequence). Trimming removed 4 bases from V and 2 bases from J; junction bases left unmatched: 4. This CDR3 region has 14 residues. Source study methods: Amplified reference gene primers provided the basis for estimating nucleated cell counts. TCRdb's table, derived via immunoSEQ multiplex PCR, lists solely in-frame clones and lacks some. V and J calls and clone size are those listed in that table; D and trimming were worked out from the DNA. The sample has approximately 90,000 clones; around 80% are singletons. This sequence joins TRBV7-9 and TRBJ1-1; the match to TRBD1 covers 7 bases. Source material: peripheral blood. The receptor was derived from a human donor in a cohort sampled during active COVID-19. The CDR3 nucleotides are TGTGCCAGCAGCTGGACAGGCCCCAACACTGAAGCTTTCTTT. Amino acid sequence: CASSWTGPNTEAFF.